These 24 T cell receptor beta chains were all obtained from the same sample, sequenced in a study of control samples from healthy donors and cancer patients. Data came from immunoSEQ multiplex PCR; TCRdb stores just in-frame clones and leaves some out. The top ten clones hold around 1.5% of a sample with 150,000 to 200,000 clones, roughly 89% of them seen once. What was sequenced was blood. Source of these receptors: a woman aged 45 to 65 in good health.

In regard to this clone: Other DNA sequences in the same sample also yield this CDR3. The genes are TRBV5-1 and TRBJ1-3; 7 nucleotides line up with TRBD1. The CDR3 is 16 residues long. Germline lookup yields CDR1 SGHRS and CDR2 YFSETQ. Trimming took 2 bases from V and 0 from J; bases not matched to a gene: 5. This CDR3 is CASSLDPGGSGNTIYF. CDR3 DNA sequence: TGCGCCAGCAGCTTAGATCCAGGGGGCTCTGGAAACACCATATATTTT.

The chain joins TRBV28 to TRBJ2-1, with D possibly called TRBD1 or TRBD2 (5 bases each). Germline CDR1 and CDR2: MDHEN and SYDVKM. This CDR3 has 14 residues. Trimming cost V 4 bases and J 10 bases, with 17 bases left between them. The CDR3 loop reads CASSWGSIPWEQFF. The CDR3 region has the DNA TGTGCCAGCAGTTGGGGGTCAATCCCCTGGGAGCAGTTCTTC.

This chain joins TRBV2 and TRBJ1-2; possible D gene TRBD1, 5 bases. The germline V gene encodes CDR1 SNHLY and CDR2 FYNNEI. Trimming stripped 5 bases from V and 8 bases from J, with 12 bases between. The CDR3 sequence is 12 residues long. CDR3 DNA: TGTGCCAGCAGTCTGACAGAGACCGGCTACACCTTC. This gives the protein CASSLTETGYTF.

J is TRBJ2-4 and V is TRBV11-2; the D is unclear. The CDR3 has 13 amino acids. Per the germline V gene, CDR1 is SGHAT and CDR2 is FQNNGV. The V and J ends lost 8 bases and 6 bases respectively, with 14 bases between them. CDR3: CASGRVTRNIQYF. The CDR3 DNA reads as TGTGCCAGCGGACGGGTCACCCGAAACATTCAGTACTTC.

The chain couples TRBV12-5 to TRBJ2-3, with no clear D. The ends were cut back, 6 bases at V and 1 base at J, with 2 bases in the middle. Germline V gene sequence: CDR1 LGHNT, CDR2 FRNRAP. The CDR3 has 11 amino acids. Here the CDR3 DNA reads TGTGCTAGTGGGGGCACAGATACGCAGTATTTT. Translation: CASGGTDTQYF.

This chain uses TRBV3-1 (or the pseudogene TRBV3-2) with TRBJ2-5; D remains unclear. The V end lost 4 bases, the J end lost 5 bases, and 5 bases lay between the germline ends. CDR3 length equals 11 residues. Germline-derived CDR1 and CDR2 are LGHDT and YNNKEL (reference sequence). In DNA form, the CDR3 reads TGTGCCAGCAGCCTCTTGGAGACCCAGTACTTC. It translates to CASSLLETQYF.

This chain links TRBV7-6 with TRBJ2-5; the D gene is possibly TRBD2 (5 bases). V lost 3 bases and J lost 1, with 6 bases in between. The germline gives CDR1 SGHVS, CDR2 FNYEAQ. This CDR3 comprises 13 residues. CDR3 DNA: TGTGCCAGCAGCTTTGGAGGCCAAGAGACCCAGTACTTC. Translating it yields CASSFGGQETQYF.

The V gene is TRBV9, the J gene TRBJ2-1; D uncertain. The V gene lost 0 bases and the J gene lost 9 bases, with 10 bases spanning the gap. This CDR3 comprises 13 residues. Germline loops: CDR1 SGDLS, CDR2 YYNGEE. This chain's CDR3 is CASSVEPTSEQFF. The CDR3, as DNA: TGTGCCAGCAGCGTAGAGCCTACGAGTGAGCAGTTCTTC.

The rearrangement joins TRBV24-1 to TRBJ2-2; D possibly uses TRBD1 or TRBD2 (5 bases each). Trimming shortened V by 3 bases and J by 10 bases, and 20 bases separated the two germline ends. The germline gives CDR1 KGHDR, CDR2 SFDVKD. The CDR3 spans 16 residues. In DNA, the CDR3 is TGTGCCACCAGTGATCCCAGCAGTCGGGGCAAAGTGGAGCTGTTTTTT. Translated, it gives CATSDPSSRGKVELFF.

This chain connects TRBV11-3 to TRBJ2-3; 10 positions agree with TRBD1. The trim removed 4 bases at V and 2 bases at J, leaving 6 bases unmatched. Germline CDR1 SGHNT, CDR2 YENEEA. The CDR3 is made up of 16 amino acids. The CDR3 DNA sequence: TGTGCCAGCAGCTCCTCGACAGGGGGCTTCACAGATACGCAGTATTTT. Its translation: CASSSSTGGFTDTQYF.

This sequence joins TRBV7-3 and TRBJ2-3; D possibly uses TRBD1 or TRBD2 (5 bases each). Trimming shortened V by 4 bases and J by 2 bases, and 16 bases separated the two germline ends. The CDR3 runs 16 residues. CDR1 is SGHTA and CDR2 is FQGTGA in the germline V gene. The CDR3 spells CASSSLGTGITDTQYF. In DNA, the CDR3 is TGTGCCAGCAGCTCCCTGGGGACGGGGATCACAGATACGCAGTATTTT.

This clone appeared once. The chain carries TRBV30 and TRBJ1-5; a possible D gene is TRBD1 (6 bases). Germline-derived CDR1 and CDR2 are GTSNPN and SVGIG (reference sequence). The CDR3 extends over 14 amino acids. Trimming took 5 bases from V and 2 from J, leaving 13 bases between them. The CDR3 nucleotides read TGTGCCTGGGAGCAGGGGTCCGGCAATCAGCCCCAGCATTTT. Its translation: CAWEQGSGNQPQHF.

A remark on this clone: The junction shows a germline mismatch at one end, possibly a read error. This chain links TRBV7-7 with TRBJ2-6, with TRBD1 matching 7 bases. The germline gives CDR1 SSHAT, CDR2 FNYEAQ (reference sequence). The CDR3 runs to 17 residues. The CDR3, as DNA: TGTGCTAGCAGCTCCGGGACAGTATTTCCTGGGGCCAACGTCCTGACTTTC. Translation: CASSSGTVFPGANVLTF.

The CDR3: CASSFGRGRDTEAFF. CDR3 bases: TGCGCCAGCAGCTTCGGGCGAGGGCGGGACACTGAAGCTTTCTTT. The J gene is TRBJ1-1, the V gene TRBV5-1, with D hard to call. CDR3 length: 15 residues. Germline CDR1 SGHRS, CDR2 YFSETQ. V lost 2 bases and J lost 3, with 14 bases in between.

This chain connects TRBV6-2 or TRBV6-3 to TRBJ1-5, with D perhaps TRBD1 (5 bases). Between the trimmed V and J ends, which lost 5 bases and 1 base, there was a span of 9 bases. CDR1 MNHEY and CDR2 SVGEGT come from the germline V gene. The CDR3 extends over 14 amino acids. The CDR3 sequence: CASSRDGSNQPQHF. As DNA, the CDR3 is TGTGCCAGCAGTCGGGACGGGAGCAATCAGCCCCAGCATTTT.

The CDR3 DNA is TGTGCCAGCACTTTACGAGGGGGAGATTCACCCCTCCACTTT. Encoded protein: CASTLRGGDSPLHF. This chain uses TRBV6-6 with TRBJ1-6; D may be TRBD1 (6 bases). Germline CDR1 reads MNHNY; CDR2 reads SVGAGI (reference sequence). Trimming cost V 7 bases and J 8 bases, with 15 bases left between them. CDR3 length equals 14 residues.

This CDR3 reads CASSLRGGSEQFF. The DNA for the CDR3 is TGTGCCAGCAGTTTGAGGGGGGGAAGTGAGCAGTTCTTC. J is TRBJ2-1 and V is TRBV28; D perhaps matches TRBD2 (7 bases). Germline assignment: CDR1 MDHEN and CDR2 SYDVKM. V lost 3 bases and J 9 bases, leaving 12 bases between the germline ends. The CDR3 loop spans 13 amino acids.

The chain combines TRBV28 with TRBJ1-2, with D perhaps TRBD1 (6 bases). Trimming pared 5 bases from V and 8 bases from J, leaving 21 bases between. Germline V CDR1 and CDR2: MDHEN, SYDVKM. The CDR3 is 15 residues long. Here the CDR3 DNA reads TGTGCCAGCAGTGCCTTAACTACAGGGTCGGGGGGCTACACCTTC. Its protein product is CASSALTTGSGGYTF.

This chain links TRBV6-2 or TRBV6-3 with TRBJ1-2; 7 bases map to TRBD1. This CDR3 has 14 amino acids. Germline V lookup: CDR1 MNHEY, CDR2 SVGEGT. V lost 0 bases to trimming and J lost 4 bases; unmatched junction nucleotides: 2. In nucleotides, the CDR3 is TGTGCCAGCAGTTACTCAGACAGGGTCTATGGCTACACCTTC. Translated, it gives CASSYSDRVYGYTF.

V usage is TRBV5-1 and J usage is TRBJ2-4; 8 bases align to TRBD1. The V gene end was trimmed by 4 bases and the J gene end by 4 bases; junction bases not matched to a gene: 4. The CDR3 runs 14 residues. Germline values: CDR1 SGHRS, CDR2 YFSETQ. The CDR3 DNA follows: TGCGCCAGCAGCGGGACAGGATTGAAAAACATTCAGTACTTC. It translates to CASSGTGLKNIQYF.

This clone was picked up one time. This chain joins TRBV28 and TRBJ1-1, with D unresolved. V gave up 6 bases and J gave up 0 bases, with 11 bases separating them. The CDR3 sequence is 14 residues long. Looked up from germline, CDR1 is MDHEN and CDR2 is SYDVKM. The CDR3 sequence: CASSPGGMNTEAFF. The DNA of the CDR3 is TGTGCCAGCAGCCCGGGAGGCATGAACACTGAAGCTTTCTTT.

This sequence joins TRBV5-4 and TRBJ2-1, with D maybe TRBD1 (6 bases). Trimming pared 2 bases from V and 0 bases from J, leaving 6 bases between. The CDR3 loop spans 14 amino acids. Germline-derived CDR1 and CDR2 are SGHNT and YYREEE (reference sequence). CDR3 sequence reads: CASSFRGSYNEQFF. CDR3 nucleotides: TGTGCCAGCAGCTTCAGGGGCTCCTACAATGAGCAGTTCTTC.

The rearrangement links TRBV18 to TRBJ2-5, with D perhaps assigned TRBD1 or TRBD2 (5 bases each). The CDR3 covers 15 residues. CDR1 KGHSH and CDR2 LQKENI come from the germline V gene. The germline V and J ends were trimmed by 1 base and 3 bases, with 12 bases remaining between them. CDR3 DNA sequence: TGTGCCAGCTCACCACAGGGGACCCAAAAAGAGACCCAGTACTTC. Translated, it gives CASSPQGTQKETQYF.

This chain connects TRBV5-1 to TRBJ2-5; D is ambiguous. The CDR3 sequence is 14 residues long. Germline values: CDR1 SGHRS, CDR2 YFSETQ. With 1 base removed from V and 8 bases from J, the gap between germline ends came to 15 bases. The CDR3: CASSLRGPLDTQYF. CDR3 coding DNA: TGCGCCAGCAGCTTGCGAGGTCCCCTCGACACCCAGTACTTC.